The T cell receptor beta chain under discussion was sequenced for a study of blood T cell repertoires in COVID-19. Background on the study: In each case, the material was cDNA or gDNA derived from T cells, B-cell-depleted T cells, or PBMCs.

Grouping used clinical history reported by participants in a survey and questionnaire. Per the authors' pipeline: The authors estimated nucleated cell counts from reference gene primer amplification. Using immunoSEQ multiplex PCR, the repertoire was profiled, and TCRdb retains in-frame clones only, with some absent. The DNA gave D and trimming, while V, J and clone size come from that table. The table records roughly 330,000 clones, more than 70% of them present only once. Germline lookup yields CDR1 KGHSH and CDR2 LQKENI. The CDR3 runs 15 residues. Trimming took 3 bases from V and 2 from J, leaving 13 bases between them.

The chain joins TRBV18 to TRBJ1-1; tentatively, D is TRBD1 (6 bases). The clonotype comes from a woman aged 25 to 39 who had recovered from COVID-19. Sequencing input: PBMCs or T cells enriched from blood (not recorded which). CDR3 nucleotides: TGTGCCAGCTCACCGGGGGCCGGCAGAAACACTGAAGCTTTCTTT. Translating gives CASSPGAGRNTEAFF.